A selection of T cell receptor beta chains follows, all from one sample in a study of CD8+CD57+ T cells in acquired aplastic anemia. MiXCR, applied by TCRdb to the reads, yields one record per CDR3 protein. The sample lists roughly 80,000 distinct CDR3 sequences; 60% to 75% were seen once. The sequenced material came from sorted CD4+, CD8+, or CD8+CD57+ T cells (not recorded which) from PBMCs. These receptors were collected from a human donor with aplastic anemia. CDR3s include the opening cysteine and the closing phenylalanine or tryptophan. Each record gives: D gene, J gene, V gene, clone size, CDR3 DNA, CDR3 protein. The D gene is left open where the match is weak. Expanded clones get a size class; other rows say once, few or many, or leave the size out.

D: NA; J: TRBJ2-7; V: TRBV15; size: NA; DNA: TGCGCCAGCAGGTCAGGGGCCTTCTACGAGCAGTACTTC; CDR3: CASRSGAFYEQYF
D: TRBD2; J: TRBJ2-7; V: TRBV10-3; size: NA; DNA: TGTGGGAGCGGGAGTTCAAGCGAGCAGTACTTC; CDR3: CGSGSSSEQYF
D: NA; J: TRBJ2-3; V: TRBV7-2; size: many; DNA: TGTGCCAGCAGCTTAGCGCGGTCGGGGGGCCTTAGCACAGATACGCAGTATTTT; CDR3: CASSLARSGGLSTDTQYF
D: NA; J: TRBJ1-6; V: TRBV10-1; size: NA; DNA: TGCGCCAGCAGTGTCCAGACCAATTCACCCCTCCACTTT; CDR3: CASSVQTNSPLHF
D: NA; J: TRBJ1-6; V: TRBV19; size: NA; DNA: TGTGCCAGTAGTGATCTTACTGGTTCACCCCTCCACTTT; CDR3: CASSDLTGSPLHF
D: TRBD1; J: TRBJ2-5; V: TRBV10-3; size: NA; DNA: TGTGCCATCAGTGAAGGACAGGGGGACCAAGAGACCCAGTACTTC; CDR3: CAISEGQGDQETQYF
D: NA; J: TRBJ1-6; V: TRBV20-1; size: NA; DNA: TGCAGTGCTAGAGTAGGGGTCTATAATTCACCCCTCCACTTT; CDR3: CSARVGVYNSPLHF
D: NA; J: TRBJ1-1; V: TRBV20-1; size: NA; DNA: TGCAGTGCTAGCTTCATGAACACTGAAGCTTTCTTT; CDR3: CSASFMNTEAFF
D: TRBD1; J: TRBJ1-3; V: TRBV2; size: NA; DNA: TGTGCCAGCCGACAGGGCCCCTCTGGAAACACCATATATTTT; CDR3: CASRQGPSGNTIYF
D: NA; J: TRBJ1-1; V: TRBV9; size: NA; DNA: TGTGCCAGCAGTGATGAGCCGAACACTGAAGCTTTCTTT; CDR3: CASSDEPNTEAFF
D: NA; J: TRBJ1-6; V: TRBV24-1; size: NA; DNA: TGTGCCACCAGTGAGGGGGGAGGGGCCTATAATTCACCCCTCCACTTT; CDR3: CATSEGGGAYNSPLHF
D: NA; J: TRBJ1-2; V: TRBV5-4; size: NA; DNA: TGTGCCAGCAGCACCCAGACAGGACGGGAGACCACCGGCTACACCTTC; CDR3: CASSTQTGRETTGYTF
D: TRBD2; J: TRBJ2-2; V: TRBV20-1; size: NA; DNA: TGCAGTGCACGTACTAGCGGACAGACCACCGGGGAGCTGTTTTTT; CDR3: CSARTSGQTTGELFF
D: NA; J: TRBJ2-1; V: TRBV20-1; size: once; DNA: TGCAGTGCTAGAGATGTCCTCGGGACGGTCAATGAGCAGTTCTTC; CDR3: CSARDVLGTVNEQFF
D: NA; J: TRBJ1-1; V: TRBV6-5; size: once; DNA: TGTGCCAGCATACACACTGAAGCTTTCTTT; CDR3: CASIHTEAFF
D: NA; J: TRBJ1-2; V: TRBV7-2; size: once; DNA: TGTGCCAGCAGCGGAACAGGTCCCTATGGCTACACCTTC; CDR3: CASSGTGPYGYTF
D: NA; J: TRBJ2-7; V: TRBV15; size: NA; DNA: TGTGCCACCAGCAGAGAGGCGACTAGCTCCTACGAGCAGTACTTC; CDR3: CATSREATSSYEQYF
D: TRBD1; J: TRBJ1-2; V: TRBV7-9; size: NA; DNA: TGTGCCAGCAGCTCGACAGGGAATTACTATGGCTACACCTTC; CDR3: CASSSTGNYYGYTF
D: NA; J: TRBJ1-2; V: TRBV7-9; size: NA; DNA: TGTGCCAGCAGCTTTAGGGACTGGGGGAGGTACGGCTACACCTTC; CDR3: CASSFRDWGRYGYTF
D: TRBD1; J: TRBJ1-5; V: TRBV19; size: few; DNA: TGTGCCAGTGGGACAGGGGGCAAGAGCAATCAGCCCCAGCATTTT; CDR3: CASGTGGKSNQPQHF
D: NA; J: TRBJ2-2; V: TRBV5-6; size: NA; DNA: TGTGCCAGCAGCTTGGAAGGTGGGCCGAACACCGGGGAGCTGTTTTTT; CDR3: CASSLEGGPNTGELFF
D: NA; J: TRBJ2-7; V: TRBV7-2; size: NA; DNA: TGTGCCAGCAGCTTAAGTACGTACGGGCAGTACTTC; CDR3: CASSLSTYGQYF
D: TRBD1; J: TRBJ2-7; V: TRBV29-1; size: NA; DNA: TGCAGCGCCCAGGAGGGGACAGGGGGGAATCGCGAGCAGTACTTC; CDR3: CSAQEGTGGNREQYF
D: NA; J: TRBJ1-5; V: TRBV24-1; size: NA; DNA: TGTGCCACCTCGAGAGGGGGGAGACAGCCCCAGCATTTT; CDR3: CATSRGGRQPQHF
D: NA; J: TRBJ1-5; V: TRBV20-1; size: NA; DNA: TGCAGTGCTAGAGAAGACAAGAGCAATCAGCCCCAGCATTTT; CDR3: CSAREDKSNQPQHF
D: NA; J: TRBJ2-3; V: TRBV6-1; size: NA; DNA: TGTGCCAGCAGCTTGACTAGCACAGATACGCAGTATTTT; CDR3: CASSLTSTDTQYF
D: NA; J: TRBJ1-1; V: TRBV2; size: NA; DNA: TGTGCCAGCAGAGAGAGACTACAAGCTTTCTTT; CDR3: CASRERLQAFF
D: TRBD2; J: TRBJ2-2; V: TRBV5-4; size: NA; DNA: TGTGCCAGCAGCTTAAAAAGCGGGATAAACACCGGGGAGCTGTCTTTT; CDR3: CASSLKSGINTGELSF
D: NA; J: TRBJ2-7; V: TRBV12-3/TRBV12-4; size: NA; DNA: TGTGCCAGCAGAAAGACCGGACAGATAGCCTACGAGCAGTACTTC; CDR3: CASRKTGQIAYEQYF
D: NA; J: TRBJ1-5; V: TRBV11-2; size: NA; DNA: TGTGCCAGCAGCTTAGATCCGGGGGCAAGGGGCAATCAGCCCCAGCATTTT; CDR3: CASSLDPGARGNQPQHF
D: NA; J: TRBJ1-2; V: TRBV2; size: NA; DNA: TGTGCCAGCAGGGAGGGGCTGAAGGGCTCCACCTTC; CDR3: CASREGLKGSTF
D: NA; J: TRBJ2-7; V: TRBV4-3; size: NA; DNA: TGCGCCAGCAGCCAAGACCTAAACTACGAGCAGTACTTC; CDR3: CASSQDLNYEQYF
D: TRBD1; J: TRBJ2-5; V: TRBV7-2; size: NA; DNA: TGTGCCAGCAGCTCACAGGGGGCGGCGTACCAAGAGACCCAGTACTTC; CDR3: CASSSQGAAYQETQYF
D: NA; J: TRBJ1-2; V: TRBV20-1; size: NA; DNA: TGCAGCGCGGACAGTACTAACTATGGCTACACCTTC; CDR3: CSADSTNYGYTF
D: NA; J: TRBJ2-3; V: TRBV10-2; size: NA; DNA: TGCGCCAGCAGTGAGGTTAAACCGGGCTATACGCAGTATTTT; CDR3: CASSEVKPGYTQYF
D: NA; J: TRBJ1-6; V: TRBV2; size: few; DNA: TGTGCCAGCAGTGCCAGTTCCCACTCACCCCTCCACTTT; CDR3: CASSASSHSPLHF
D: NA; J: TRBJ1-6; V: TRBV25-1; size: NA; DNA: TGTGCCAGCAGTGAGACCCAGGGACTTCATAATTCACCCCCCCACTTT; CDR3: CASSETQGLHNSPPHF
D: NA; J: TRBJ2-7; V: TRBV15; size: NA; DNA: TGTGCCACCAGCAGGGTTAAAGGGTCCTCCTACGAGCAGTACTTC; CDR3: CATSRVKGSSYEQYF
D: NA; J: TRBJ1-1; V: TRBV7-9; size: NA; DNA: TGTGCCAGCAGCCGAGCGAAGGTAACTTTCTTT; CDR3: CASSRAKVTFF
D: NA; J: TRBJ1-5; V: TRBV2; size: NA; DNA: TGTGCCAGCAGTGACGTGGGGTACGGTCAGCCCCAGCATTTT; CDR3: CASSDVGYGQPQHF
D: TRBD1; J: TRBJ2-5; V: TRBV24-1; size: NA; DNA: TGTGCCACCAGTGAAACGGACAGGGGTATAGAGACCCAGTACTTC; CDR3: CATSETDRGIETQYF